Included here is one T cell receptor (beta chain) sequence, with context. It has no known antigen specificity. This entry is derived from a study of CXCR3-negative and CXCR3-positive naive CD8 T cells (dated by TCRdb to about 2019). About the investigation overall: In total, roughly 150 million TRB reads were obtained, or roughly 1.5 +/- 0.3 million reads per library. Diversity and physicochemical repertoire analyses were performed on some eleven donors pooled from two independent experiments. For the TRBV-TRBJ cluster analysis, the naive subsets came from about five donors, while the memory cells came from 3 donors.

Counted from cysteine to phenylalanine, this CDR3 has 13 amino acids. Only the protein is available. Reading the germline V gene gives CDR1 WSHSY and CDR2 SAAADI. The run used a NextSeq 550. The Human TCR Profiling Kit (MiLaboratory) was used to make UMI-labeled 5' RACE TRB cDNA libraries. The full amount of extracted RNA was used for cDNA synthesis, and the full amount of resulting cDNA was used for PCR amplification. Libraries were prepared in parallel using an identical number of PCR cycles. Regarding the original processing steps: With a requirement of at least two reads per UMI, MIGEC and MiXCR extracted about 50,000 +/- 10,000 unique UMI-labeled TRB cDNA molecules per library. Each library averaged around 40,000 +/- 10,000 functional in-frame TRB CDR3 nucleotide clonotypes without stop codons. After downsampling to 5000 UMI-labeled TRB molecules per sample, diversity metrics, including normalized Shannon-Wiener and Chao1, were computed in VDJtools. VDJtools was used to calculate clonotype-size-weighted physicochemical properties of the central five CDR3 residues, namely interaction energy, strength, volume and Kidera factor 4. The reads underwent TCRdb reprocessing, giving one record for each CDR3 protein sequence and no DNA. TCRdb, not the authors, supplied the V and J calls. This sample's listing comprises roughly 110,000 distinct CDR3 sequences. The ten largest clones add up to approximately 0.38% of the sample.

Each CD8+ T cell subset was flow-sorted in triplicate, with 250,000 to 350,000 cells per subset placed directly into RLT lysis buffer. Naive CD8+ T cells were defined stringently as CD45RO-CCR7+CD27+CD95- to exclude memory contaminants. Standard density gradient centrifugation was used to isolate peripheral blood mononuclear cells from buffy coats. Naive CXCR3-negative and CXCR3-positive CD8+ T cells were flow-sorted on a FACSAria III. Total RNA was extracted from sorted cells using an RNeasy Mini Kit. Results and caveats for the whole study, not just this receptor: Surface CD5, linked to self-reactivity in mice, was comparable between naive subsets; TCR interaction strength was therefore also inferred from TRB CDR3 physicochemical properties. Similar TRBV-TRBJ usage was shown by naive CXCR3-negative and CXCR3-positive cells from the same donor, whereas distinct patterns were shown by memory cells. Comparably high repertoire diversity was found in both naive subsets, whereas much lower repertoire diversity was found in memory CD8+ T cells. Freshly isolated PBMCs were used for most assays because CXCR3 expression went down partially after cryopreservation. TRB CDR3s from CXCR3-positive naive cells showed higher hydrophobicity (lower Kidera factor 4), lower energy, and higher strength and volume indices than CXCR3-negative naive cells.

The chain joins TRBV10-2 to TRBJ1-6. Specimen: naive CXCR3+ CD8+ T cells from blood. The label giving this sample's cell subset or site can be read as: CD45RO-CCR7+CD27+CD95- naive CD8+ T cells expressing CXCR3 (TNR3+). The source of this sequence is a human donor in good health. Some clones in this sample may be carry-over from other donors' samples. The CDR3 protein sequence reads: CASSDGRNSPLHF.